Following are 2 T cell receptor beta chains from one sample sequenced in a study of CD8+ T cells in alopecia areata. Treatment meaning: oral pan-JAK inhibitor, 5-10 mg twice daily. Extraction and reverse transcription of RNA yielded cDNA as the sequencing template. TCRdb keeps only in-frame clones here, not all; method: immunoSEQ multiplex PCR. Among 200,000 to 250,000 clones listed, about 57% were seen once. The sample in question was CD4+ T cells sorted from blood, obtained at week 4, from a patient treated with tofacitinib. These receptors were obtained from a human donor with alopecia areata.

This clone was detected only a few times. The chain employs TRBV7-2 and TRBJ1-2; D ambiguous. Germline CDR1 reads SGHTA; CDR2 reads FQGNSA. Trimming pared 0 bases from V and 7 bases from J, leaving 3 bases between. The CDR3 has 11 amino acids. The CDR3 region has the DNA TGTGCCAGCAGCTTAGCCTCTGGCTACACCTTC. Its translation is CASSLASGYTF.

The chain has TRBV2 and TRBJ2-2; D unclear. Looked up from germline, CDR1 is SNHLY and CDR2 is FYNNEI. The CDR3 consists of 15 residues. V was clipped by 1 base and J by 4 bases, with 10 bases between them. CDR3 in amino acids: CASSEVRQITGELFF. In nucleotides, the CDR3 is TGTGCCAGCAGTGAAGTGCGGCAGATCACCGGGGAGCTGTTTTTT.